Described below is a single T cell receptor (beta chain) sequence and its context. The antigen it recognizes is unknown. No base quality values were provided; no much bigger clone lies one nucleotide off. The immunoSEQ Assay, a bias-controlled multiplex PCR, was used to amplify TCRbeta CDR3 regions from genomic DNA. In the source study's methods: Within the assay, amplification of reference gene primers was used to estimate how many nucleated cells each sample contained. To quantify the absolute abundance of each unique TCRbeta CDR3 rearrangement, sequence reads were collapsed and filtered. For each sample, productive Simpson clonality was calculated as the square root of Simpson's diversity index over productive rearrangements. Imported from immuneACCESS, the table was reduced by TCRdb to in-frame sequences with V and J called. These copies leave out some clones; in studies compared against another copy, an unresolved V gene accounts for under half, and the cause of the remainder is not known. For V, J and clone size, that table is used; D and trimming come from the DNA. For this sample there are around 60,000 clones; about nine tenths appear just once. Clones ranked in the top ten supply roughly 13% of the sample.

Including cysteine and phenylalanine, the CDR3 has 13 amino acids. The only DNA kept is the CDR3, 39 bases in frame from the first base. Per the germline V gene (reference sequence), LNHNV is the CDR1 and YYDKDF is the CDR2. Between the V and J ends, shortened by 4 bases and 1 base respectively, the junction contains 6 bases. This sample stems from a study of blood T cell repertoires in COVID-19 (TCRdb year 2020). Regarding the complete study: Samples from collaborators originated in the United States, Italy and Spain and spanned both the acute and convalescent phases of COVID-19. The sample metadata nearly always contained a de-identified subject ID, COVID-19 status, age in years and sex. Subjects who had been exposed to COVID-19, were actively infected with it, or had recovered from it provided the deeply sampled blood TCRbeta repertoires that made up the dataset. The prospective study material was composed of cDNA or gDNA derived from T cells, B-cell-depleted T cells, or PBMCs. The samples were drawn from the first 160 participants of the ongoing ImmuneRACE study and from 1,254 subjects provided by 6 global collaborators. The repertoires were released in a freely available public database intended as a resource for research on the immune response to SARS-CoV-2. Where available, HLA class I and class II types were taken from metadata supplied by the sample provider and were not determined by assay-based typing. Broad study findings and their caveats: The quantity of clinical and demographic metadata differed by source and by participant and was supplied without curation.

Each collaborating institution followed its own protocols to collect whole blood in K2EDTA tubes. For TCRbeta analysis, collaborators shipped samples as frozen whole blood, isolated PBMCs, or DNA extracted from either of those sample types. This chain joins TRBV15 to TRBJ2-3, with the D gene uncertain. Material: peripheral blood. The source is a woman in her sixties or seventies with active COVID-19. CDR3 reads: CATSTVRTDTQYF. The nucleotides are TGTGCCACCAGCACGGTCCGCACAGATACGCAGTATTTT. Reference TRBV15 and TRBJ2-3 genes cover what lies past the CDR3, so the full variable domain is DAMVIQNPRYQVTQFGKPVTLSCSQTLNHNVMYWYQQKSSQAPKLLFHYYDKDFNNEADTPDNFQSRRPNTSFCFLDIRSPGLGDTAMYLCATSTVRTDTQYFGPGTRLTVL.